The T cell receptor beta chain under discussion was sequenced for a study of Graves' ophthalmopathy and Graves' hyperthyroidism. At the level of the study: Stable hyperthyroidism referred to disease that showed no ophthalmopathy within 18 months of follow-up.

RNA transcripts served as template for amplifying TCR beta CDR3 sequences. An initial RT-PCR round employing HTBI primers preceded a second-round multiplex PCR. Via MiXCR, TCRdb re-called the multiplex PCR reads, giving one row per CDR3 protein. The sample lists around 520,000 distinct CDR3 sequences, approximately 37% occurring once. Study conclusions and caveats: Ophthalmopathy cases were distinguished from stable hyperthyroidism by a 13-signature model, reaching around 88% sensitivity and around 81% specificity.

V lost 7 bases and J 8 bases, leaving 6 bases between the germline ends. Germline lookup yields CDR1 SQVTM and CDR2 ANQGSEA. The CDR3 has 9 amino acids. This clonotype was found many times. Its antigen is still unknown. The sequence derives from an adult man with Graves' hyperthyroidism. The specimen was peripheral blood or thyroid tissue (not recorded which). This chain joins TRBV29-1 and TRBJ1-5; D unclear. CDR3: CSALEPQHF. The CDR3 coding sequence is TGCAGCGCCCTCGAGCCCCAGCATTTT.